These 5 T cell receptor beta chains came from one sample sequenced in a study of blood T cell repertoires in COVID-19. Some clones are missing from TCRdb's copy, which holds only in-frame ones; the method was immunoSEQ multiplex PCR. The table lists about 320,000 clones, around 88% of them singletons. Material for sequencing was peripheral blood. Source of these receptors: a woman in her 30s with COVID-19, enrolled during active disease.

This chain connects TRBV11-2 to TRBJ2-1; D ambiguous. The CDR3 length is 15 residues. Per germline, CDR1 SGHAT and CDR2 FQNNGV. The V gene lost 1 base and the J gene lost 0 bases, with 7 bases spanning the gap. CDR3 protein: CASSLGPSSYNEQFF. In nucleotides, the CDR3 is TGTGCCAGCAGCTTAGGTCCTAGCTCCTACAATGAGCAGTTCTTC.

The chain combines TRBV7-2 with TRBJ1-2; 8 bases map to TRBD1. Per the germline V gene, CDR1 is SGHTA and CDR2 is FQGNSA. CDR3 length: 15 residues. V was pared by 0 bases and J by 6 bases, with 6 bases of the junction left unmatched. The CDR3 reads CASSLADRGRDGYTF. DNA for the CDR3: TGTGCCAGCAGCTTAGCCGACAGGGGCCGGGATGGCTACACCTTC.

This clone came up once. This sequence joins TRBV19 and TRBJ1-6; 7 bases line up with TRBD1. The germline gives CDR1 LNHDA, CDR2 SQIVND (reference sequence). The CDR3 runs 13 residues. With V trimmed by 9 bases and J by 2 bases, 1 base remained unmatched. Here the CDR3 reads CASRGAYNSPLHF. CDR3 nucleotide sequence: TGTGCCAGCAGGGGGGCCTATAATTCACCCCTCCACTTT.

V and J are TRBV5-1 and TRBJ2-2; possible D gene TRBD1, 5 bases. The V and J ends lost 2 bases and 3 bases respectively, with 11 bases between them. Per germline, CDR1 SGHRS and CDR2 YFSETQ. The CDR3 spans 15 residues. CDR3 sequence (DNA): TGCGCCAGCAGCTTCGACCCAGGGTACACCGGGGAGCTGTTTTTT. It encodes CASSFDPGYTGELFF.

The genes are TRBV30 and TRBJ1-4; no clear D gene. The CDR3 covers 14 residues. Germline V gene lookup returns CDR1 GTSNPN and CDR2 SVGIG (reference sequence). V was shortened by 2 bases and J by 7 bases, with 14 bases between the two germline ends. For the CDR3, the DNA is TGTGCCTGGAGTAATCGGCCGGAGCCTGAAAAACTGTTTTTT. It codes for CAWSNRPEPEKLFF.